The rows below give T cell receptor beta chains drawn from one sample of a study of T cells after posttransplantation cyclophosphamide. Clones were read by immunoSEQ multiplex PCR, and TCRdb kept only the in-frame ones, dropping some. The sample holds around 44,000 clones, and no clone turns up only once. Sequenced: PBMCs. These receptor sequences come from a man in his forties in good health, CMV-negative, and a related stem cell transplant donor. Both conserved end residues are part of each CDR3. The order of the fields is D gene, J gene, clone size, V gene, CDR3 protein, CDR3 DNA. D genes are given only for firm matches. Only some rows state a clone size, as once, few, many or a class for expanded clones.

. TRBJ2-3 many TRBV27 CASSFSHTDTQYF TGTGCCAGCAGTTTTAGCCACACAGATACGCAGTATTTT
. TRBJ1-3 many TRBV9 CASSVVAGSGNTIYF TGTGCCAGCAGCGTAGTCGCAGGTTCAGGAAACACCATATATTTT
. TRBJ1-1 many TRBV6-6 CASSYSPEAAFF TGTGCCAGCAGTTACTCTCCAGAGGCGGCTTTCTTT
TRBD2 TRBJ2-1 many TRBV7-7 CASSPGTSGGAGSREQFF TGTGCCAGCAGCCCCGGGACTAGCGGGGGGGCTGGGAGTCGTGAGCAGTTCTTC
. TRBJ2-5 many TRBV12-5 CASGLSETQYF TGTGCTAGTGGTTTGTCGGAGACCCAGTACTTC
. TRBJ1-5 many TRBV19 CASSIGDQPQHF TGTGCCAGTAGTATCGGAGATCAGCCCCAGCATTTT
. TRBJ1-2 many TRBV19 CASSIWSEGGYTF TGTGCCAGTAGTATTTGGTCAGAGGGTGGCTACACCTTC
TRBD1 TRBJ1-1 . TRBV27 CASSPGTGSYTEAFF TGTGCCAGCAGCCCCGGGACAGGGTCGTACACTGAAGCTTTCTTT
. TRBJ2-1 many TRBV6-1 CASSEVLWTASSYNEQFF TGTGCCAGCAGTGAAGTGCTCTGGACAGCCAGCTCCTACAATGAGCAGTTCTTC
. TRBJ2-5 many TRBV5-6 CASSLEGEETQYF TGTGCCAGCAGCTTGGAGGGAGAAGAGACCCAGTACTTC
TRBD1 TRBJ2-7 many TRBV6-5 CASRGTVSEQYF TGTGCCAGCAGAGGGACAGTCTCCGAGCAGTACTTC
TRBD1 TRBJ2-5 few TRBV29-1 CSVGSRGQDQETQYF TGCAGCGTTGGGAGTAGGGGACAGGACCAAGAGACCCAGTACTTC
TRBD2 TRBJ2-1 many TRBV7-6 CASSPPGLAGGNEQFF TGTGCCAGCAGCCCCCCGGGACTAGCGGGAGGAAATGAGCAGTTCTTC
. TRBJ2-4 few TRBV7-9 CASSSWAGAKNIQYF TGTGCCAGCAGCTCGTGGGCAGGAGCCAAAAACATTCAGTACTTC
TRBD2 TRBJ2-1 many TRBV5-1 CASSLTGTSSYNEQFF TGCGCCAGCAGCTTGACCGGGACTAGCTCCTACAATGAGCAGTTCTTC
. TRBJ1-1 many TRBV7-2 CASSFSVVSLNTEAFF TGTGCCAGCAGCTTTTCCGTCGTGAGCTTGAACACTGAAGCTTTCTTT
TRBD1 TRBJ1-2 many TRBV19 CASSIGGQGVEGYTF TGTGCCAGTAGTATTGGTGGACAGGGAGTTGAGGGCTACACCTTC
TRBD2 TRBJ2-1 many TRBV7-9 CASSLGTSGRTDEQFF TGTGCCAGCAGCCTAGGGACTAGCGGGAGGACTGATGAGCAGTTCTTC
. TRBJ2-2 many TRBV9 CASSVYGAVGELFF TGTGCCAGCAGCGTATATGGGGCCGTCGGGGAGCTGTTTTTT
. TRBJ2-7 many TRBV7-9 CASSVEVSSYEQYF TGTGCCAGCAGCGTCGAGGTGAGCTCCTACGAGCAGTACTTC
. TRBJ2-6 many TRBV19 CASSLPQSGANVLTF TGTGCCAGTAGCCTCCCTCAGTCTGGGGCCAACGTCCTGACTTTC
. TRBJ1-3 few TRBV27 CASSFSAPYYGNTIYF TGTGCCAGCAGTTTCTCGGCCCCTTACTATGGAAACACCATATATTTT
TRBD1 TRBJ2-5 many TRBV6-6 CASSYPKDRVEETQYF TGTGCCAGCAGTTACCCTAAAGACAGGGTTGAAGAGACCCAGTACTTC
. TRBJ2-6 many TRBV25-1 CASSNEGVSGANVLTF TGTGCCAGCAGTAACGAGGGGGTGTCTGGGGCCAACGTCCTGACTTTC
TRBD2 TRBJ2-3 many TRBV7-3 CASSSLAGGADTQYF TGTGCCAGCAGCTCCCTGGCGGGGGGGGCAGATACGCAGTATTTT
. TRBJ2-2 few TRBV7-9 CASSLRSLRGTGELFF TGTGCCAGCAGCCTCCGTTCACTCCGAGGTACCGGGGAGCTGTTTTTT
. TRBJ2-7 many TRBV5-1 CASSLNAGSYEQYF TGCGCCAGCAGCCTGAATGCGGGATCCTACGAGCAGTACTTC
TRBD2 TRBJ2-3 . TRBV7-3 CASSLASGIGTDTQYF TGTGCCAGCAGCTTAGCTAGCGGGATAGGCACAGATACGCAGTATTTT
TRBD2 TRBJ2-3 many TRBV7-9 CASSFTSASTDTQYF TGTGCCAGCAGCTTTACTAGCGCTAGCACAGATACGCAGTATTTT
. TRBJ2-2 many TRBV7-9 CASRKLSTGIANTGELFF TGTGCCAGCAGAAAACTGTCAACAGGGATAGCGAACACCGGGGAGCTGTTTTTT
. TRBJ2-1 many TRBV10-3 CAINGGSSYNEQFF TGTGCCATCAACGGGGGTTCGTCCTACAATGAGCAGTTCTTC
. TRBJ1-1 many TRBV6-6 CAHHWGGFF TGTGCCCACCACTGGGGGGGTTTCTTT
TRBD1 TRBJ2-7 . TRBV19 CASSVMGQLSYEQYF TGTGCCAGTAGTGTGATGGGACAGCTATCCTACGAGCAGTACTTC
TRBD1 TRBJ2-2 many TRBV30 CAWDRGLSRTGELFF TGTGCCTGGGACAGGGGGCTTTCACGTACCGGGGAGCTGTTTTTT
. TRBJ1-5 few TRBV28 CASGKTVLSQPQHF TGTGCCAGCGGAAAGACAGTTTTAAGTCAGCCCCAGCATTTT
. TRBJ2-5 many TRBV11-1 CASSFGVPGVGETQYF TGTGCCAGCAGCTTTGGGGTCCCGGGAGTGGGTGAGACCCAGTACTTC
. TRBJ1-4 many TRBV19 CASSEAYNEKLFF TGTGCCAGTAGCGAGGCCTATAATGAAAAACTGTTTTTT
. TRBJ1-2 many TRBV2 CASSEALTYGYTF TGTGCCAGCAGTGAAGCGCTTACTTATGGCTACACCTTC
TRBD1 TRBJ1-2 many TRBV25-1 CASRTGTEIYGYTF TGTGCCAGCAGAACCGGGACAGAGATTTATGGCTACACCTTC
TRBD2 TRBJ2-1 many TRBV19 CASSIGASGSHNEQFF TGTGCCAGTAGTATAGGGGCTAGCGGGAGCCACAATGAGCAGTTCTTC
TRBD2 TRBJ2-2 many TRBV5-6 CASSIRLAVTRELFF TGTGCCAGCAGCATCCGACTAGCGGTTACCCGGGAGCTGTTTTTT
TRBD1 TRBJ2-2 many TRBV6-1 CASRTGGNTGELFF TGTGCCAGCAGGACAGGGGGAAACACCGGGGAGCTGTTTTTT